Each of the 10 T cell receptor beta chains below was sequenced from the same sample in a study of control samples from healthy donors and cancer patients. Assay: immunoSEQ multiplex PCR; the TCRdb copy retains only in-frame clones and omits some. The data show approximately 170,000 clones, with 91% seen just once and about 1.6% held by the top ten. The sequenced material came from blood. Every receptor here comes from a woman aged 25 to 45 in good health.

The chain uses TRBV28 and TRBJ1-6; D is perhaps TRBD1 (5 bases). The germline V gene has CDR1 MDHEN and CDR2 SYDVKM. This CDR3 has 16 amino acids. V lost 2 bases and J 6 bases, leaving 14 bases between the germline ends. The CDR3 coding sequence is TGTGCCAGCAGTTTAACGGGAGGCAGGGCTAATTCACCCCTCCACTTT. Translated: CASSLTGGRANSPLHF.

The chain uses TRBV9 and TRBJ2-1; 8 bases are shared with TRBD2. This CDR3 has 15 amino acids. With V trimmed by 5 bases and J by 4 bases, 8 bases remained unmatched. Per germline, CDR1 SGDLS and CDR2 YYNGEE. The DNA for the CDR3 is TGTGCCAGCAGAGGGGGGGCTAGCGGGTACAATGAGCAGTTCTTC. Protein sequence: CASRGGASGYNEQFF.

The chain is built from TRBV28 and TRBJ1-1; no reliable D call. This CDR3 has 14 amino acids. V shed 2 bases and J shed 3 bases, with 10 bases lying between them. Germline-derived CDR1 and CDR2 are MDHEN and SYDVKM. The CDR3 region is CASSLTGHDTEAFF. For the CDR3, the DNA is TGTGCCAGCAGTTTAACGGGCCATGACACTGAAGCTTTCTTT.

With respect to this clone: The sample contains more than one DNA sequence encoding this CDR3. The rearrangement joins TRBV7-2 to TRBJ1-1, with 8 bases fitting TRBD1. Germline loops: CDR1 SGHTA, CDR2 FQGNSA. V lost 5 bases and J lost 5; bases outside the gene matches: 7. CDR3 size: 14 residues. CDR3 loop: CASSQDRVRTEAFF. CDR3 coding DNA: TGTGCCAGCAGCCAGGACAGGGTTCGAACTGAAGCTTTCTTT. Combining the CDR3 with reference TRBV7-2 and TRBJ1-1 gives the whole variable domain GAGVSQSPSNKVTEKGKDVELRCDPISGHTALYWYRQSLGQGLEFLIYFQGNSAPDKSGLPSDRFSAERTGGSVSTLTIQRTQQEDSAVYLCASSQDRVRTEAFFGQGTRLTVV.

CDR3 protein: CASSLGTSGRPEQYF. As DNA, the CDR3 is TGTGCCAGCAGCTTGGGGACTAGCGGGAGACCCGAGCAGTACTTC. The chain couples TRBV13 to TRBJ2-7, with TRBD2 matching 14 bases. Germline-derived CDR1 and CDR2 are PRHDT and FYEKMQ (reference sequence). With V trimmed by 3 bases and J by 6 bases, 4 bases remained unmatched. CDR3 length: 15 residues. The variable domain in full, completed from reference TRBV13 and TRBJ2-7, reads AAGVIQSPRHLIKEKRETATLKCYPIPRHDTVYWYQQGPGQDPQFLISFYEKMQSDKGSIPDRFSAQQFSDYHSELNMSSLELGDSALYFCASSLGTSGRPEQYFGPGTRLTVT.

This clone was counted once. The chain combines TRBV24-1 with TRBJ1-3; tentatively, D is TRBD1 (6 bases). V was cut by 3 bases and J by 0 bases, with 8 bases left in between. The CDR3 runs to 15 residues. Germline assignment: CDR1 KGHDR and CDR2 SFDVKD. This CDR3 reads CATSDPQGSGNTIYF. CDR3 sequence (DNA): TGTGCCACCAGTGATCCACAGGGCTCTGGAAACACCATATATTTT.

CDR3 DNA sequence: TGCGCCAGCAGCTATGCCGGGGAGCTGTTTTTT. Protein: CASSYAGELFF. This chain uses TRBV4-1 with TRBJ2-2; D remains unclear. V was pared by 5 bases and J by 6 bases, with 4 bases between. The V gene's germline CDR1 is MGHRA and CDR2 YSYEKL. This CDR3 comprises 11 residues.

This clone has just one count. This chain connects TRBV28 to TRBJ2-7; D not certain. V lost 2 bases and J 4 bases, leaving 6 bases between the germline ends. Germline CDR1 MDHEN, CDR2 SYDVKM. This CDR3 spans 12 amino acids. The CDR3 nucleotides are TGTGCCAGCAGTTTAATATCGTACGAGCAGTACTTC. Translation gives CASSLISYEQYF. The entire variable domain, with the rest obtained from reference TRBV28 and TRBJ2-7, is as follows: DVKVTQSSRYLVKRTGEKVFLECVQDMDHENMFWYRQDPGLGLRLIYFSYDVKMKEKGDIPEGYSVSREKKERFSLILESASTNQTSMYLCASSLISYEQYFGPGTRLTVT.

V gene TRBV18 combines with J gene TRBJ2-3; D is unresolved. The CDR3 totals 14 residues. The V end lost 0 bases, the J end lost 4 bases, and 8 bases lay between the germline ends. Germline CDR1 KGHSH, CDR2 LQKENI. For the CDR3, the DNA is TGTGCCAGCTCACCACCGCAGGCTGCAGATACGCAGTATTTT. Translating it yields CASSPPQAADTQYF. Supplemented by reference TRBV18 and TRBJ2-3, the full variable domain reads NAGVMQNPRHLVRRRGQEARLRCSPMKGHSHVYWYRQLPEEGLKFMVYLQKENIIDESGMPKERFSAEFPKEGPSILRIQQVVRGDSAAYFCASSPPQAADTQYFGPGTRLTVL.

This chain links TRBV2 with TRBJ2-7; D remains ambiguous. This CDR3 has 13 amino acids. The V end lost 3 bases, the J end lost 3 bases, and 9 bases lay between the germline ends. The germline V gene encodes CDR1 SNHLY and CDR2 FYNNEI. CDR3 region: CASSEESGYEQYF. The DNA of the CDR3 is TGTGCCAGCAGTGAGGAGTCGGGCTACGAGCAGTACTTC.